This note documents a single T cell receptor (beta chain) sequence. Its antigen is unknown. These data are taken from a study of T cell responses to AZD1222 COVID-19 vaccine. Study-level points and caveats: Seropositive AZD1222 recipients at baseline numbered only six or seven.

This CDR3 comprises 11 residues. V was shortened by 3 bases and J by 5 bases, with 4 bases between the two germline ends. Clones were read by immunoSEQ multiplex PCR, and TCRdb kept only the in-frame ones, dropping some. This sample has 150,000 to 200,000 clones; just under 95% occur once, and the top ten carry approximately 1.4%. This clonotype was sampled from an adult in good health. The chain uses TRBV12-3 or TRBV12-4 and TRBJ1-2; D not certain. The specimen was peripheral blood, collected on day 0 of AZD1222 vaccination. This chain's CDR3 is CASSFGYGYTF. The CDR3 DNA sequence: TGTGCCAGCAGTTTTGGTTATGGCTACACCTTC.